Following are 28 T cell receptor beta chains from one sample sequenced in a study of T cell responses to AZD1222 COVID-19 vaccine. The method was immunoSEQ multiplex PCR; TCRdb's version includes in-frame clones alone and lacks a portion of them. The table has around 150,000 clones, around 94% seen once. This material consisted of peripheral blood, taken on day 0 of AZD1222 vaccination. The receptors stem from an adult in good health.

This clone was seen a few times. V and J are TRBV10-3 and TRBJ2-3, with 16 bases aligning to TRBD2. The CDR3 sequence is 21 residues long. V trimming: 2 bases; J trimming: 2 bases; junction bases outside the gene matches: 13. Germline V gives CDR1 ENHRY, CDR2 SYGVKD. The CDR3 protein is CAISEPGTSGGGDQLTDTQYF. In nucleotides, the CDR3 is TGTGCCATCAGTGAGCCTGGGACTAGCGGGGGGGGAGACCAGCTCACAGATACGCAGTATTTT.

The chain links TRBV5-1 to TRBJ1-4, with a tentative D call TRBD1 (6 bases). V was shortened by 4 bases and J by 7 bases, with 17 bases between the two germline ends. The length of the CDR3 is 15 residues. CDR1 is SGHRS and CDR2 is YFSETQ in the germline V gene. The CDR3 DNA sequence: TGCGCCAGCAGCCCGAGCGGGGGCTTGGTTGAAAAACTGTTTTTT. Translating it yields CASSPSGGLVEKLFF.

The chain carries TRBV2 and TRBJ2-2, with a weak D call TRBD2 (6 bases). Germline V lookup: CDR1 SNHLY, CDR2 FYNNEI. This CDR3 spans 15 amino acids. The ends were cut back, 2 bases at V and 4 bases at J, with 11 bases in the middle. In nucleotides, the CDR3 is TGTGCCAGCAGTGAATGGGACTTGGCCACCGGGGAGCTGTTTTTT. It specifies CASSEWDLATGELFF.

The genes are TRBV11-2 and TRBJ1-2; maybe TRBD1 (5 bases). Germline V CDR1 and CDR2: SGHAT, FQNNGV. This CDR3 contains 15 residues. V was clipped by 4 bases and J by 2 bases, with 14 bases between them. The CDR3 DNA reads TGTGCCAGCAGCTCACCCCGGAGGGGCAACTATGGCTACACCTTC. Amino acids: CASSSPRRGNYGYTF.

The chain uses TRBV24-1 and TRBJ1-2; no definite D call. This CDR3 region has 13 residues. Trimming removed 9 bases from V and 2 bases from J, with 12 bases in between. Germline CDR1 reads KGHDR; CDR2 reads SFDVKD. The CDR3 protein is CATADLGNYGYTF. CDR3 sequence (DNA): TGTGCCACCGCCGACCTCGGGAACTATGGCTACACCTTC.

The chain is built from TRBV3-1 (or the pseudogene TRBV3-2) and TRBJ2-2, with D perhaps being TRBD1 or TRBD2 (5 bases each). The V end was cut by 11 bases, the J end by 6 bases, with 19 bases between. Germline CDR1 LGHDT, CDR2 YNNKEL (reference sequence). The CDR3 runs to 14 residues. This chain's CDR3 is CAGCRTGLPGELFF. CDR3 nucleotide sequence: TGTGCCGGATGCCGTACGGGGCTCCCCGGGGAGCTGTTTTTT.

The chain is built from TRBV10-2 and TRBJ1-4, with 10 bases identical to TRBD1. CDR1 and CDR2 (germline): WSHSY, SAAADI. The CDR3 has 16 amino acids. V lost 3 bases, J lost 0 bases, and 1 base stayed unmatched. The CDR3 protein is CASSDGQGATNEKLFF. Here the CDR3 DNA reads TGCGCCAGCAGTGACGGACAGGGGGCAACTAATGAAAAACTGTTTTTT.

The chain is built from TRBV6-5 and TRBJ1-6; 7 bases are a match to TRBD1. Germline trimming cut 8 bases from V and 9 bases from J; bases unmatched to any gene: 7. Per germline, CDR1 MNHEY and CDR2 SVGAGI. The CDR3 spans 13 residues. CDR3 in amino acids: CASLTGIGSPLHF. The CDR3, as DNA: TGTGCCAGCCTGACAGGGATCGGTTCACCCCTCCACTTT.

The chain links TRBV7-6 to TRBJ2-5, with D maybe TRBD2 (6 bases). Trimming shortened V by 5 bases and J by 1 base, and 11 bases separated the two germline ends. The CDR3 contains 14 residues. From germline, CDR1 is SGHVS and CDR2 FNYEAQ. The CDR3 loop reads CASSQLGGQETQYF. The CDR3 DNA reads as TGTGCCAGCAGCCAACTGGGGGGCCAAGAGACCCAGTACTTC.

This chain uses TRBV6-5 with TRBJ1-2; the match to TRBD1 covers 9 bases. V shed 8 bases and J 3 bases; nucleotides not matched to a gene: 10. Germline CDR1 and CDR2: MNHEY and SVGAGI. This CDR3 is 15 amino acids long. The CDR3 is CASWDRDKADYGYTF. DNA of the CDR3: TGTGCCAGCTGGGACAGGGACAAAGCGGACTATGGCTACACCTTC.

The rearrangement links TRBV3-1 (or the pseudogene TRBV3-2) to TRBJ1-3; D perhaps matches TRBD1 (6 bases). The CDR3 covers 15 residues. V dropped 3 bases and J dropped 2 bases, with 11 bases sitting between them. CDR1 is LGHDT and CDR2 is YNNKEL in the germline V gene (reference sequence). The CDR3 protein is CASSQITGPGNTIYF. CDR3 nucleotide sequence: TGTGCCAGCAGCCAGATCACAGGGCCTGGAAACACCATATATTTT.

The chain carries TRBV18 and TRBJ1-2, with a weak D call TRBD1 (6 bases). CDR3 length: 13 amino acids. From germline, CDR1 is KGHSH and CDR2 LQKENI. Trimming pared 5 bases from V and 6 bases from J, leaving 13 bases between. Here the CDR3 reads CASSKTGDDGYTF. DNA for the CDR3: TGTGCCAGCTCAAAGACAGGCGACGATGGCTACACCTTC. The full variable domain, its missing parts supplied by reference TRBV18 and TRBJ1-2, is NAGVMQNPRHLVRRRGQEARLRCSPMKGHSHVYWYRQLPEEGLKFMVYLQKENIIDESGMPKERFSAEFPKEGPSILRIQQVVRGDSAAYFCASSKTGDDGYTFGSGTRLTVV.

V gene TRBV5-1 combines with J gene TRBJ1-1; 9 bases fit TRBD1. CDR3 length equals 15 residues. J was trimmed by 1 base and V by 7 bases; bases with no gene match: 8. The germline CDR1 and CDR2 sequences are SGHRS and YFSETQ. CDR3 in amino acids: CASGRDREPNTEAFF. The DNA of the CDR3 is TGCGCCAGCGGTAGGGACAGGGAGCCGAACACTGAAGCTTTCTTT.

The table lists this clone with a count of one. The chain carries TRBV2 and TRBJ2-2, with 13 bases that match TRBD2. This CDR3 region has 16 residues. Germline V gene sequence: CDR1 SNHLY, CDR2 FYNNEI. The J segment lost 4 bases and the V segment lost 4 bases, leaving 3 bases of the junction unmatched. CDR3 protein: CASSGLAGGPTGELFF. CDR3 nucleotides: TGTGCCAGCAGTGGACTAGCGGGAGGCCCCACCGGGGAGCTGTTTTTT.

V and J are TRBV5-6 and TRBJ1-6, with D possibly TRBD1 on 6 matching bases. The V gene lost 0 bases and the J gene lost 7 bases, with 14 bases spanning the gap. The germline gives CDR1 SGHDT, CDR2 YYEEEE. This CDR3 contains 16 residues. The CDR3 protein is CASSLGGGGANSPLHF. The CDR3 DNA sequence: TGTGCCAGCAGCTTGGGAGGGGGAGGGGCCAATTCACCCCTCCACTTT.

The chain joins TRBV7-9 to TRBJ2-2; D not certain. Looked up from germline, CDR1 is SEHNR and CDR2 is FQNEAQ (reference sequence). The CDR3 contains 15 residues. V was cut by 2 bases and J by 4 bases, with 11 bases left in between. The CDR3 spells CASSLPQRLTGELFF. The CDR3 DNA is TGTGCCAGCAGCTTACCGCAGCGCCTCACCGGGGAGCTGTTTTTT.

The V and J genes are TRBV19 and TRBJ1-6; D is ambiguous. V was cut by 10 bases and J by 5 bases, with 15 bases left in between. This CDR3 is 14 amino acids long. The germline gives CDR1 LNHDA, CDR2 SQIVND (reference sequence). CDR3 coding DNA: TGTGCCACCGATGTGGCACTGAATAATTCACCCCTCCACTTT. It encodes CATDVALNNSPLHF.

The V and J genes are TRBV12-3 or TRBV12-4 and TRBJ1-2; unclear D gene. The CDR3 length is 13 residues. V lost 1 base and J lost 1, with 4 bases in between. CDR3 DNA: TGTGCCAGCAGTTTAGGGATTAACTATGGCTACACCTTC. This gives the protein CASSLGINYGYTF.

The V gene is TRBV19, the J gene TRBJ1-4, with 9 nucleotides matching TRBD1. Germline V CDR1 and CDR2: LNHDA, SQIVND (reference sequence). Germline trimming cut 8 bases from V and 7 bases from J; bases unmatched to any gene: 5. The CDR3 contains 13 residues. The CDR3 sequence: CASDTGGFEKLFF. In DNA form, the CDR3 reads TGTGCCAGTGACACAGGGGGCTTTGAAAAACTGTTTTTT.

The chain carries TRBV11-2 and TRBJ2-7, with D uncertain. V gave up 5 bases and J gave up 6 bases, with 11 bases separating them. The CDR3 is 12 residues long. Germline CDR1 reads SGHAT; CDR2 reads FQNNGV. CDR3 sequence reads: CASSHRFPEQYV. The CDR3 DNA reads as TGTGCCAGCAGCCATAGATTCCCCGAGCAGTACGTC.

The gene calls are TRBV10-3 and TRBJ2-3, with unresolved D. Germline lookup yields CDR1 ENHRY and CDR2 SYGVKD. V was shortened by 10 bases and J by 3 bases, with 17 bases between the two germline ends. CDR3 size: 14 residues. CDR3 residues: CATTLGATTDTQYF. The CDR3 nucleotides are TGTGCCACCACTCTAGGAGCGACGACAGATACGCAGTATTTT.

A word on this clone: One end of the junction varies from germline; a read error may be responsible. The J gene is TRBJ2-2, the V gene TRBV6-4, with TRBD1 as a possible D gene (7 bases). Germline CDR1 MRHNA, CDR2 SNTAGT. The CDR3 is made up of 16 amino acids. CDR3 sequence: CVSSQLGGAGSGELFF. The CDR3 DNA is TGTGTCAGCAGTCAACTAGGGGGCGCGGGATCCGGGGAGCTGTTTTTT.

The sample holds many counts of this clone. The chain is built from TRBV6-4 and TRBJ1-5, with D unresolved. The V end was cut by 0 bases, the J end by 3 bases, with 3 bases between. The CDR3 totals 13 residues. The germline CDR1 and CDR2 sequences are MRHNA and SNTAGT. The DNA for the CDR3 is TGTGCCAGCAGTGACTCCGACAATCAGCCCCAGCATTTT. Translating it yields CASSDSDNQPQHF.

The table lists this clone with a count of one. V gene TRBV12-3 or TRBV12-4 combines with J gene TRBJ1-3; no clear D gene. CDR3 size: 13 residues. The germline V and J ends were trimmed by 5 bases and 4 bases, with 9 bases remaining between them. The CDR3 loop is CASSLGPGNTIYF. The CDR3 bases are TGTGCCAGCAGTCTGGGCCCCGGAAACACCATATATTTT.

This chain joins TRBV19 and TRBJ2-1; 10 bases fit TRBD1. CDR3 length: 13 amino acids. The trim removed 6 bases at V and 6 bases at J, leaving 2 bases unmatched. Germline V gene sequence: CDR1 LNHDA, CDR2 SQIVND (reference sequence). The CDR3, as DNA: TGTGCCAGTAGGGGACAGGGGCTCAATGAGCAGTTCTTC. Residues: CASRGQGLNEQFF. The full variable domain, in which reference TRBV19 and TRBJ2-1 provide the parts outside the CDR3, is DGGITQSPKYLFRKEGQNVTLSCEQNLNHDAMYWYRQDPGQGLRLIYYSQIVNDFQKGDIAEGYSVSREKKESFPLTVTSAQKNPTAFYLCASRGQGLNEQFFGPGTRLTVL.

J is TRBJ1-2 and V is TRBV7-8; no definite D call. The CDR3 runs 15 residues. Germline CDR1 is SGHVS and CDR2 is FQNEAQ. Trimming took 5 bases from V and 0 from J, leaving 13 bases between them. In nucleotides, the CDR3 is TGTGCCAGCAGCCCCGGACTCTTAGCTAACTATGGCTACACCTTC. Translating gives CASSPGLLANYGYTF. Full variable domain (outside the CDR3, taken from reference TRBV7-8 and TRBJ1-2): GAGVSQSPRYKVAKRGQDVALRCDPISGHVSLFWYQQALGQGPEFLTYFQNEAQLDKSGLPSDRFFAERPEGSVSTLKIQRTQQEDSAVYLCASSPGLLANYGYTFGSGTRLTVV.

This chain joins TRBV6-2 or TRBV6-3 and TRBJ2-3, with D perhaps TRBD1 (6 bases). The CDR3 spans 18 residues. V dropped 2 bases and J dropped 0 bases, with 18 bases sitting between them. Germline CDR1 reads MNHEY; CDR2 reads SVGEGT. This CDR3 reads CASSYPTQGTLSTDTQYF. CDR3 DNA: TGTGCCAGCAGTTACCCCACACAGGGAACTCTCAGCACAGATACGCAGTATTTT.

CDR3 protein: CASRSLASGEQYV. As DNA, the CDR3 is TGTGCCAGTAGAAGTTTAGCGAGTGGGGAGCAGTACGTC. The rearrangement links TRBV19 to TRBJ2-7; possible D gene TRBD2, 5 bases. V shed 6 bases and J shed 7 bases, with 16 bases lying between them. The length of the CDR3 is 13 residues. Looked up from germline, CDR1 is LNHDA and CDR2 is SQIVND (reference sequence).